This TCR beta chain was recovered during a study of beta chain features in type 1 diabetes. Study at large: In all, about 100,000,000 sorted cells from all samples were analyzed.

Reverse transcription of all isolated RNA meant that expressed TCRB transcripts were sequenced. This table comes from immunoSEQ multiplex PCR, and its TCRdb copy is limited to in-frame clones, with some not included. Found here are around 250,000 clones, 25% to 30% of them singletons; the top ten hold under 4.5%. In germline, CDR1 is SQVTM, CDR2 ANQGSEA. V was pared by 6 bases and J by 5 bases, with 4 bases of the junction left unmatched. The CDR3 length is 12 residues. This rearrangement joins TRBV29-1 to TRBJ2-1, with 7 bases that match TRBD2. The receptor's source is a man younger than 45 in good health. Material: central memory CD4+ T cells from blood. This chain's CDR3 is CSVAGTNNEQFF. Written as DNA, the CDR3 is TGCAGCGTCGCCGGGACTAACAATGAGCAGTTCTTC.